These 21 T cell receptor beta chains were sequenced from one sample in a study of vaccination and CD4 T cells after COVID-19. Cultured CD4+ T cell DNA was sequenced using the Oncomine TCR Beta short-read assay. MiXCR, run by TCRdb on the PCR reads, gives a single entry per CDR3 protein. This sample has roughly 23,000 distinct CDR3 sequences, with around two fifths found just once. The time point: late sampling 161 to 241 days after vaccination in a few convalescent patients. As to treatment: approximately 10-day PBMC culture with coronavirus spike peptide pools or control peptides (ViraFEST assay). Antigens of these TCRs are unknown. The sample was CD4+ T cells from blood, cultured in vitro, taken about 7 months after SARS-CoV-2 vaccination. All receptors come from a human donor who had recovered from COVID-19.

This clonotype was recorded many times. The chain joins TRBV24-1 to TRBJ2-3, with 10 positions matching TRBD2. This CDR3 has 16 amino acids. CDR1 KGHDR and CDR2 SFDVKD come from the germline V gene. V was pared by 3 bases and J by 2 bases, with 4 bases of the junction left unmatched. CDR3 DNA: TGTGCCACCAGTGATCCTAGCGGGGGACTCACAGATACGCAGTATTTT. The encoded protein is CATSDPSGGLTDTQYF.

This chain joins TRBV7-2 and TRBJ2-5; a possible D gene is TRBD2 (6 bases). Deletions cut 5 bases from V and 5 bases from J, with 18 bases between. The germline V gene has CDR1 SGHTA and CDR2 FQGNSA. This CDR3 has 15 amino acids. CDR3 residues: CASSQGLRGGETQYF. The CDR3 nucleotides read TGTGCCAGCAGCCAAGGGCTAAGGGGAGGCGAGACCCAGTACTTC.

This sequence joins TRBV27 and TRBJ2-5; the D call may be TRBD1 or TRBD2 (6 bases each). The length of the CDR3 is 15 residues. Germline CDR1 is MNHEY and CDR2 is SMNVEV (reference sequence). Trimming shortened V by 1 base and J by 5 bases, and 14 bases separated the two germline ends. The DNA for the CDR3 is TGTGCCAGCAGTTTATGGGGGGCGATTAGGGAGACCCAGTACTTC. Translation: CASSLWGAIRETQYF.

V gene TRBV2 combines with J gene TRBJ1-2; unclear D gene. The CDR3 is made up of 13 amino acids. The germline V gene has CDR1 SNHLY and CDR2 FYNNEI. Trimming shortened V by 3 bases and J by 4 bases, and 9 bases separated the two germline ends. The CDR3 bases are TGTGCCAGCAGTGACAGCGCCGGCTATGGCTACACCTTC. This gives the protein CASSDSAGYGYTF.

About this clonotype itself: Its ends do not fully match the called genes, so a read error is possible. The genes are TRBV7-3 and TRBJ2-3, with no clear D. The CDR3 runs 16 residues. Germline assignment: CDR1 SGHTA and CDR2 FQGTGA. The CDR3 DNA reads TGTGCCAGCAGCTTAACGTCTGCAGGCGTCGCAGATACGCAGTACTTT. Its protein product is CASSLTSAGVADTQYF.

The chain combines TRBV11-1 with TRBJ2-2; D might be TRBD1 (5 bases). This CDR3 comprises 13 residues. Per germline, CDR1 SGHAT and CDR2 FQDESV (reference sequence). With 2 bases removed from V and 4 bases from J, the gap between germline ends came to 5 bases. CDR3 DNA sequence: TGTGCCAGCAGCTTAAGGGGCACCGGGGAGCTGTTTTTT. Translating gives CASSLRGTGELFF.

Notes on this clonotype: It is unclear where the CDR3 begins or ends on the DNA, so no DNA is shown, and the CDR3 is as TCRdb lists it. The chain couples TRBV10-3 to TRBJ2-1; the D call of TRBD1 is as the table states it, not checked on the DNA. The V gene's germline CDR1 is ENHRY and CDR2 SYGVKD. The CDR3 contains 14 residues when both ends are counted. The CDR3 spells CAISELGDPLWQFF.

The chain joins TRBV2 to TRBJ1-5; no reliable D call. The V end was cut by 1 base, the J end by 6 bases, with 7 bases between. Germline lookup yields CDR1 SNHLY and CDR2 FYNNEI. This CDR3 has 13 amino acids. This CDR3 is CASSEDVGQPQHF. In DNA, the CDR3 is TGTGCCAGCAGTGAAGACGTCGGTCAGCCCCAGCATTTT.

The sample holds a few counts of this clonotype. V is TRBV5-6 and J is TRBJ1-2; D perhaps matches TRBD1 (6 bases). The V and J ends lost 2 bases and 4 bases respectively, with 9 bases between them. The CDR3 runs to 13 residues. Germline CDR1 is SGHDT and CDR2 is YYEEEE. The CDR3 DNA is TGTGCCAGCAGCTTAACAGGGATCTATGGCTACACCTTC. Amino acids: CASSLTGIYGYTF. Supplemented by reference TRBV5-6 and TRBJ1-2, the full variable domain reads DAGVTQSPTHLIKTRGQQVTLRCSPKSGHDTVSWYQQALGQGPQFIFQYYEEEERQRGNFPDRFSGHQFPNYSSELNVNALLLGDSALYLCASSLTGIYGYTFGSGTRLTVV.

This clonotype turned up a few times. The chain recombines TRBV6-1 with TRBJ1-2; 7 nucleotides match TRBD1. This CDR3 is 14 amino acids long. The germline gives CDR1 MNHNS, CDR2 SASEGT. Germline trimming cut 5 bases from V and 3 bases from J; bases unmatched to any gene: 6. CDR3 DNA sequence: TGTGCCAGCAGTATACAGGGGCGAGACTATGGCTACACCTTC. Encoded protein: CASSIQGRDYGYTF.

This chain joins TRBV20-1 and TRBJ2-1; TRBD2 aligns across 8 bases. The CDR3 is 13 amino acids. The V and J ends lost 6 bases and 3 bases, in that order; junction bases with no gene match: 4. CDR1 is DFQATT, CDR2 SNEGSKA, per germline (reference sequence). DNA for the CDR3: TGCAGTGCAGCAGCGGGAGTCTACAATGAGCAGTTCTTC. It codes for CSAAAGVYNEQFF.

The chain carries TRBV27 and TRBJ2-1; no reliable D call. The CDR3 sequence is 12 residues long. The V gene's germline CDR1 is MNHEY and CDR2 SMNVEV (reference sequence). With 2 bases removed from V and 9 bases from J, the gap between germline ends came to 8 bases. CDR3 region: CASSLRAGEQFF. CDR3 nucleotides: TGTGCCAGCAGTTTAAGGGCCGGTGAGCAGTTCTTC.

This clonotype was detected a few times. The J gene is TRBJ1-2, the V gene TRBV7-9; D is undetermined. The germline V gene encodes CDR1 SEHNR and CDR2 FQNEAQ (reference sequence). This CDR3 has 14 amino acids. V lost 1 base and J lost 7, with 13 bases in between. The DNA of the CDR3 is TGTGCCAGCAGCTTAGTGGAGGGATCGGTTGGCTACACCTTC. It codes for CASSLVEGSVGYTF. Full variable domain (outside the CDR3, taken from reference TRBV7-9 and TRBJ1-2): DTGVSQNPRHKITKRGQNVTFRCDPISEHNRLYWYRQTLGQGPEFLTYFQNEAQLEKSRLLSDRFSAERPKGSFSTLEIQRTEQGDSAMYLCASSLVEGSVGYTFGSGTRLTVV.

The rearrangement links TRBV7-2 to TRBJ1-5; TRBD1 matches at 7 bases. This CDR3 spans 14 amino acids. Losses at the gene ends were 4 bases for V and 1 base for J; bases not matched to a gene: 1. CDR1 and CDR2 (germline): SGHTA, FQGNSA. Written as DNA, the CDR3 is TGTGCCAGCAGCTCGACAGGGAGCAATCAGCCCCAGCATTTT. Translated: CASSSTGSNQPQHF.

This clonotype showed up just a few times. The genes are TRBV20-1 and TRBJ1-5; TRBD1 is a possible D gene (6 bases). The CDR3 totals 15 residues. Germline V gives CDR1 DFQATT, CDR2 SNEGSKA (reference sequence). V lost 6 bases and J lost 0, with 15 bases in between. The CDR3 sequence is CSAWGREASNQPQHF. CDR3 sequence (DNA): TGCAGTGCGTGGGGGCGTGAGGCTAGCAATCAGCCCCAGCATTTT.

The chain couples TRBV20-1 to TRBJ1-6; tentatively, D is TRBD1 (6 bases). Trimming stripped 2 bases from V and 1 base from J, with 12 bases between. Looked up from germline, CDR1 is DFQATT and CDR2 is SNEGSKA (reference sequence). The CDR3 totals 16 residues. The CDR3 nucleotides read TGCAGTGCTAGATCCCAACAGGGTTCCTATAATTCACCCCTCCACTTT. It translates to CSARSQQGSYNSPLHF.

The chain carries TRBV15 and TRBJ1-6, with D tentatively TRBD1 (5 bases). The CDR3 sequence is 15 residues long. Germline-derived CDR1 and CDR2 are LNHNV and YYDKDF (reference sequence). Trimming pared 1 base from V and 9 bases from J, leaving 13 bases between. CDR3 residues: CATSRGYGGGSPLHF. CDR3 coding DNA: TGTGCCACCAGCAGAGGTTACGGGGGAGGTTCACCCCTCCACTTT.

The rearrangement joins TRBV7-2 to TRBJ1-1; no definite D call. Germline V gene lookup returns CDR1 SGHTA and CDR2 FQGNSA. The V and J ends lost 0 bases and 4 bases respectively, with 6 bases between them. This CDR3 is built from 13 residues. The CDR3 coding sequence is TGTGCCAGCAGCTTAGCAGGGTTCACTGAAGCTTTCTTT. Protein: CASSLAGFTEAFF. Full variable domain (missing parts from reference TRBV7-2 and TRBJ1-1): GAGVSQSPSNKVTEKGKDVELRCDPISGHTALYWYRQSLGQGLEFLIYFQGNSAPDKSGLPSDRFSAERTGGSVSTLTIQRTQQEDSAVYLCASSLAGFTEAFFGQGTRLTVV.

The chain has TRBV5-1 and TRBJ2-5, with a possible D match to TRBD1 (6 bases). Trimming took 4 bases from V and 5 from J, leaving 18 bases between them. From germline, CDR1 is SGHRS and CDR2 YFSETQ. This CDR3 has 15 amino acids. Here the CDR3 DNA reads TGCGCCAGCAGCGACCTATCACAGGGTGCGGAGACCCAGTACTTC. Protein: CASSDLSQGAETQYF.

This clonotype appeared a few times. The chain has TRBV18 and TRBJ2-7; D might be TRBD1 (5 bases). The CDR3 runs to 13 residues. Germline lookup yields CDR1 KGHSH and CDR2 LQKENI. V dropped 5 bases and J dropped 3 bases, with 11 bases sitting between them. The CDR3 nucleotides read TGTGCCAGCTCATCGACAGCTGACTACGAGCAGTACTTC. It translates to CASSSTADYEQYF.

This clonotype has only a few counts. This chain links TRBV10-3 with TRBJ2-7; perhaps TRBD2 as D (6 bases). The V gene's germline CDR1 is ENHRY and CDR2 SYGVKD. This CDR3 is 16 amino acids long. V lost 2 bases and J 0 bases, leaving 14 bases between the germline ends. CDR3 DNA sequence: TGTGCCATCAGTGAGGGGTCAGCCGGGAGCTCCTACGAGCAGTACTTC. It is translated as CAISEGSAGSSYEQYF.